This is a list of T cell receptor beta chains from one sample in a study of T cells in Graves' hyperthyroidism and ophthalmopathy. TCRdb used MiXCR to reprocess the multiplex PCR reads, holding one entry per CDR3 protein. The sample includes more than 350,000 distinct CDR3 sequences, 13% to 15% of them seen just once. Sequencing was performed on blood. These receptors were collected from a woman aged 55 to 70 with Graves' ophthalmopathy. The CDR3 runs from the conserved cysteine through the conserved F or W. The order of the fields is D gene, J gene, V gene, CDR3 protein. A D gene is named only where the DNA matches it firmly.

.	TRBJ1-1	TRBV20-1	CSAQTLSEAFF
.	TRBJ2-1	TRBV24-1	CATSDRRGGGNEQFF
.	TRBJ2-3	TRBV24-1	CDTSDFKGSDTQYF
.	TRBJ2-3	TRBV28	CASTLGGGGTDTQYF
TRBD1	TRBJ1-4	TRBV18	CASSPQGFDEKLFF
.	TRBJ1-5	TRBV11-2	CASSLGVGQALNQPQHF
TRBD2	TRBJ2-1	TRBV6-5	CATRTSGREEFF
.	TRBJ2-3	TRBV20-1	CSARDLRVQYF
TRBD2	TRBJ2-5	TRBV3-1	CASSLGLAGGHETQYF
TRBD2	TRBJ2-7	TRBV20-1	CSARTPRLAGGSYEQYF
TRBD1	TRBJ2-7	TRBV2	CASSEYPGGSYEQYF
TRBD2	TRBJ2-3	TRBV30	CAWMKREWATDTQYF
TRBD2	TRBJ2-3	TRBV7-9	CASSLEAGVADTQYF
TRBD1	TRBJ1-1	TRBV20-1	CSASRDSHTEAFF